This T cell receptor (beta chain) stems from a study of read filtering for tumor transcriptome and immune sequencing. Study-level background: 8 or 9 patients were R-ISS I, roughly 17 were R-ISS II, 6 or 7 were R-ISS III. Whole-transcriptome libraries were prepared after DNase treatment.

Sampling of bone marrow took place during active disease in every patient. Molecular barcoded adaptors covering alpha/delta and beta/gamma chains were used on roughly 370 ng RNA. TCRdb re-called the reads with MiXCR, one entry per CDR3 protein. The repertoire holds about 63,000 distinct CDR3 sequences, with approximately 15% as singletons. CDR3 size: 16 residues. V shed 4 bases and J 2 bases; nucleotides not matched to a gene: 4. Germline V gene sequence: CDR1 SGHDT, CDR2 YYEEEE. This clonotype was found many times. The clonotype was recovered from a donor over 35 with multiple myeloma. The rearrangement uses TRBV5-6 and TRBJ2-3; 13 positions match TRBD2. The sample taken for sequencing was a population of CD138-negative cells sorted from bone marrow. The CDR3 nucleotides read TGTGCCAGCAGCGGGACTAGCGGGACCACCACAGATACGCAGTATTTT. Protein sequence: CASSGTSGTTTDTQYF.